The 18 T cell receptor beta chains presented below share a single source sample, sequenced in a study of response to subunit inactivated influenza vaccine. TCRdb analysed the RT-PCR reads with MiXCR anew, one entry per CDR3 protein. The table records hundreds of thousands of distinct CDR3 sequences, around 11% of them present only once. This sample also belongs to another study, concerning T cells expressing NK-cell markers. That source notes: Production of TCR beta cDNA relied on 5'RACE template switching with UMIs.

The specimen was PBMCs from blood, collected on the day of vaccination. All receptors derive from a man aged 45-65 years who received an inactivated influenza vaccine.

The chain carries TRBV11-2 and TRBJ2-7; D may match TRBD1 or TRBD2 (5 bases each). The CDR3 consists of 16 residues. V lost 4 bases to trimming and J lost 2 bases, with 18 bases between them. In germline, CDR1 is SGHAT, CDR2 FQNNGV. The chain's CDR3 is CASSSGAGTSTYEQYF. The CDR3 DNA sequence: TGTGCCAGCAGCTCTGGTGCCGGGACGTCTACCTACGAGCAGTACTTC.

This clonotype has just a few counts. The CDR3, as DNA: TGTGCCAGCAGGGGATCACAAGAGACCCAGTACTTC. Translating it yields CASRGSQETQYF. The chain links TRBV6-1 to TRBJ2-5; D gene unclear. Trimming took off 6 bases at V and 2 bases at J, with 7 bases between the two ends. CDR3 length equals 12 residues. Per germline, CDR1 MNHNS and CDR2 SASEGT.

This clonotype was observed a handful of times. The CDR3 reads CASSQGRVGNTIYF. The DNA of the CDR3 is TGTGCCAGCAGCCAAGGGCGAGTTGGAAACACCATATATTTT. J is TRBJ1-3 and V is TRBV3-1; D uncertain. Germline V gene data show CDR1 as LGHDT and CDR2 as YNNKEL (reference sequence). With 1 base removed from V and 3 bases from J, the gap between germline ends came to 7 bases. The length of the CDR3 is 14 residues.

The rearrangement uses TRBV2 and TRBJ2-7, with 7 bases lining up with TRBD1. The CDR3 runs 13 residues. From germline, CDR1 is SNHLY and CDR2 FYNNEI. Losses at the gene ends were 6 bases for V and 6 bases for J; bases not matched to a gene: 8. This CDR3 reads CASSLDRAVEQYF. The CDR3 nucleotides are TGTGCCAGCAGCCTTGACAGGGCCGTCGAGCAGTACTTC.

V is TRBV10-3 and J is TRBJ2-5, with 15 bases lining up with TRBD2. V trimming: 6 bases; J trimming: 2 bases; junction bases outside the gene matches: 4. Germline V gene sequence: CDR1 ENHRY, CDR2 SYGVKD. This CDR3 has 16 residues. CDR3 sequence (DNA): TGTGCCATCAGAGCGGGGACTAGCGGGGGGCAAGAGACCCAGTACTTC. This sequence encodes CAIRAGTSGGQETQYF.

The chain couples TRBV29-1 to TRBJ2-5; no clear D. This CDR3 spans 12 amino acids. V was cut by 7 bases and J by 5 bases, with 14 bases left in between. Germline lookup yields CDR1 SQVTM and CDR2 ANQGSEA. This CDR3 is CSATDQRETQYF. The CDR3 region has the DNA TGCAGCGCCACCGACCAAAGGGAGACCCAGTACTTC.

This clonotype was picked up a small number of times. The chain employs TRBV7-2 and TRBJ2-2; TRBD1 aligns across 9 bases. The CDR3 extends over 15 amino acids. Germline CDR1 SGHTA, CDR2 FQGNSA. V dropped 6 bases and J dropped 3; count of bases not matched to a gene: 5. The CDR3 here is CASRRQGVYTGELFF. For the CDR3, the DNA is TGTGCCAGCAGAAGACAGGGGGTATACACCGGGGAGCTGTTTTTT.

This clonotype was observed many times. The chain uses TRBV5-1 and TRBJ1-3; tentatively, D is TRBD1 (5 bases). This CDR3 contains 15 residues. Between the trimmed V and J ends, which lost 0 bases and 2 bases, there was a span of 9 bases. Germline values: CDR1 SGHRS, CDR2 YFSETQ. CDR3 region: CASSLATGPGNTIYF. In DNA, the CDR3 is TGCGCCAGCAGCTTGGCCACGGGGCCTGGAAACACCATATATTTT.

CDR3 sequence: CASSQAGQGQEQYF. The CDR3 coding sequence is TGCGCCAGCAGCCAGGCGGGACAGGGACAGGAGCAGTACTTC. V usage is TRBV5-1 and J usage is TRBJ2-7, with TRBD1 matching 9 bases. The CDR3 covers 14 residues. Germline CDR1 and CDR2: SGHRS and YFSETQ. Unmatched junction bases numbered 9, after V lost 4 bases and J lost 7 bases.

This clonotype was seen a handful of times. This sequence joins TRBV7-2 and TRBJ2-4, with 11 bases identical to TRBD2. There are 16 residues in the CDR3. Germline loops: CDR1 SGHTA, CDR2 FQGNSA. The J segment lost 6 bases and the V segment lost 4 bases, leaving 8 bases of the junction unmatched. The CDR3 protein is CASSSSRGLAVNIQYF. The DNA for the CDR3 is TGTGCCAGCAGCTCCTCCCGGGGACTAGCGGTAAACATTCAGTACTTC.

J is TRBJ2-1 and V is TRBV5-1, with TRBD2 matching 7 bases. J gave up 4 bases and V 7 bases, and 14 bases lay outside the gene matches. Germline V CDR1 and CDR2: SGHRS, YFSETQ. The CDR3 has 16 residues. The CDR3 nucleotides are TGCGCCAGCGCCGTCGGAGGCGGGGGACCATACAATGAGCAGTTCTTC. Translated, it gives CASAVGGGGPYNEQFF.

This clonotype was detected only a few times. The rearrangement links TRBV5-1 to TRBJ2-1; TRBD1 aligns across 12 bases. This CDR3 has 16 residues. CDR1 and CDR2 from the germline V gene are SGHRS and YFSETQ. V was clipped by 4 bases and J by 8 bases; unmatched bases: 10. The CDR3, as DNA: TGCGCCAGCAGCCCCGGGGCCGGGACAGGGGGCTATGAGCAGTTCTTC. Translating gives CASSPGAGTGGYEQFF.

The rearrangement uses TRBV19 and TRBJ2-7, with D possibly matching TRBD2 (5 bases). Germline lookup yields CDR1 LNHDA and CDR2 SQIVND (reference sequence). V was cut by 7 bases and J by 2 bases, with 12 bases left in between. CDR3 length: 13 amino acids. The CDR3 protein is CASTPPGTYEQYF. The DNA for the CDR3 is TGTGCCAGTACCCCCCCGGGAACCTACGAGCAGTACTTC.

The chain combines TRBV7-6 with TRBJ2-6, with D perhaps matching TRBD1 (5 bases). This CDR3 is built from 16 residues. V was trimmed by 4 bases and J by 2 bases, leaving 12 bases between them. The germline CDR1 and CDR2 sequences are SGHVS and FNYEAQ. CDR3 DNA: TGTGCCAGCAGCTCGGACATCCTCACTGGGGCCAACGTCCTGACTTTC. As protein: CASSSDILTGANVLTF.

This chain connects TRBV7-3 to TRBJ2-1; 8 nucleotides align to TRBD2. CDR1 and CDR2 (germline): SGHTA, FQGTGA. V was pared by 5 bases and J by 6 bases, with 6 bases of the junction left unmatched. The CDR3 sequence is 14 residues long. The CDR3 loop reads CASSRAGAFNEQFF. As DNA, the CDR3 is TGTGCCAGCAGCCGAGCGGGAGCCTTCAATGAGCAGTTCTTC. The full variable domain, completed using reference TRBV7-3 and TRBJ2-1, is GAGVSQTPSNKVTEKGKYVELRCDPISGHTALYWYRQSLGQGPEFLIYFQGTGAADDSGLPNDRFFAVRPEGSVSTLKIQRTERGDSAVYLCASSRAGAFNEQFFGPGTRLTVL.

The chain links TRBV11-2 to TRBJ2-5; D gene uncertain. The CDR3 length is 12 residues. Germline V gene lookup returns CDR1 SGHAT and CDR2 FQNNGV. The ends were cut back, 1 base at V and 6 bases at J, with 6 bases in the middle. The CDR3 coding sequence is TGTGCCAGCAGCTTAGTCGGGCAGACCCAGTACTTC. Translated, it gives CASSLVGQTQYF. The full variable domain, completed using reference TRBV11-2 and TRBJ2-5, is EAGVAQSPRYKIIEKRQSVAFWCNPISGHATLYWYQQILGQGPKLLIQFQNNGVVDDSQLPKDRFSAERLKGVDSTLKIQPAKLEDSAVYLCASSLVGQTQYFGPGTRLLVL.

This clonotype has at least ten counts. This chain links TRBV5-1 with TRBJ2-1, with D possibly matching TRBD1 (6 bases). This CDR3 has 13 residues. From germline, CDR1 is SGHRS and CDR2 YFSETQ. With 2 bases removed from V and 7 bases from J, the gap between germline ends came to 10 bases. CDR3 sequence: CASSFTGLNEQFF. For the CDR3, the DNA is TGCGCCAGCAGCTTCACAGGGTTGAATGAGCAGTTCTTC.

This chain joins TRBV6-2 or TRBV6-3 and TRBJ2-5; TRBD1 matches at 7 bases. This CDR3 comprises 15 residues. The germline CDR1 and CDR2 sequences are MNHEY and SVGEGT. V shed 6 bases and J 4 bases; nucleotides not matched to a gene: 11. CDR3 sequence: CASRNILQGIETQYF. For the CDR3, the DNA is TGTGCCAGCAGAAATATCCTACAGGGGATAGAGACCCAGTACTTC.